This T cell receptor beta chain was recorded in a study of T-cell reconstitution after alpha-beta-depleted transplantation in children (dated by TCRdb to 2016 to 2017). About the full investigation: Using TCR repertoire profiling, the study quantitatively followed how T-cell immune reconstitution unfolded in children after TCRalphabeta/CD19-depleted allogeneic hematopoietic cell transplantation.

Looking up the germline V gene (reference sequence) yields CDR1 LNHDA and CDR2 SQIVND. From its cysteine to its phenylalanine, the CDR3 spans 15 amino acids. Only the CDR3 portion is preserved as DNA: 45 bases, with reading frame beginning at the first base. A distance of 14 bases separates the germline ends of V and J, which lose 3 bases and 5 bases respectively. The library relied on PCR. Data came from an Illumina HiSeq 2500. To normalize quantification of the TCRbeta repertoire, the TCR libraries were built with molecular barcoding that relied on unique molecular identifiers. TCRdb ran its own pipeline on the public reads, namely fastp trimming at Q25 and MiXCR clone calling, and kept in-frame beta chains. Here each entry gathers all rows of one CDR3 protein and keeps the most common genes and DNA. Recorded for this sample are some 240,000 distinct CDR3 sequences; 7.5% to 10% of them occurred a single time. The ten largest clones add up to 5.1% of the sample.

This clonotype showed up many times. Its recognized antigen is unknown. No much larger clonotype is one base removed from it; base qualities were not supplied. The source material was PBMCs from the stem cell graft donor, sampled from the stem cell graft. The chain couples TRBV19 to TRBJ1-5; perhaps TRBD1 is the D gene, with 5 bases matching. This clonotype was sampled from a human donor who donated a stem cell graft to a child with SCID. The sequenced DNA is TGTGCCAGTAGTATTTGGGGCAGGAGATATCAGCCCCAGCATTTT. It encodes CASSIWGRRYQPQHF.